A single sample is the source of the 18 T cell receptor beta chains below, sequenced in a study of memory B cells and T cells in multiple sclerosis. TCRdb's copy holds only in-frame clones and misses some; the assay was immunoSEQ multiplex PCR. This table has under 50,000 clones, almost 85% appearing once. Their antigens are not known. Stimulus-free culture yielded autoproliferating CFSE-dim and non-proliferating CFSE-high T cells, each sequenced separately. Pooled replicate wells came from 5x10^7 CFSE-labeled PBMCs cultured about seven days without stimulus. The sample consisted of PBMCs from blood kept in culture. The receptors derive from a human donor with multiple sclerosis.

The V gene is TRBV5-1, the J gene TRBJ2-5; D perhaps matches TRBD2 (6 bases). The last part of the DNA fits TRBJ2-7 better; the J call may be wrong. The CDR3 spans 13 residues. Germline CDR1 and CDR2: SGHRS and YFSETQ. CDR3 sequence reads: CASSSSGAYEQYF. The CDR3 DNA is TGCGCCAGCAGCTCCTCGGGGGCCTACGAGCAGTACTTC.

Concerning this clone itself: This CDR3 is also generated by other DNA sequences in the sample. The V call is TRBV6-5, the J call TRBJ1-1; the D is unclear. Trimming removed 2 bases at V and 4 bases at J, with 11 bases between. This CDR3 spans 14 amino acids. CDR1 is MNHEY, CDR2 SVGAGI, per germline. The CDR3 sequence is CASSYAVRSTEAFF. The CDR3 nucleotides are TGTGCCAGCAGTTACGCAGTCAGGAGCACTGAAGCTTTCTTT.

This chain joins TRBV4-2 and TRBJ2-2, with TRBD2 matching over 7 bases. CDR1 and CDR2 (germline): LGHNA, YNFKEQ. This CDR3 region has 17 residues. Germline trimming cut 3 bases from V and 0 bases from J; bases unmatched to any gene: 7. The CDR3 nucleotides read TGTGCCAGCAGCCAGGGACTAACAAACGCGAACACCGGGGAGCTGTTTTTT. Translating gives CASSQGLTNANTGELFF.

The rearrangement uses TRBV29-1 and TRBJ2-7, with TRBD1 as a possible D gene (7 bases). CDR3 length: 14 amino acids. V dropped 7 bases and J dropped 3 bases, with 19 bases sitting between them. Germline CDR1 is SQVTM and CDR2 is ANQGSEA. CDR3 coding DNA: TGCAGCGCCCGAATGGCAGGGGGAGGCTACGAGCAGTACTTC. It encodes CSARMAGGGYEQYF.

This sequence joins TRBV7-3 and TRBJ2-2, with 7 bases lining up with TRBD1. The length of the CDR3 is 17 residues. The ends lost 3 bases at V and 5 bases at J; junction bases unmatched: 12. CDR1 and CDR2 (germline): SGHTA, FQGTGA. The CDR3 DNA reads as TGTGCCAGCAGCTTTGCCTCGGGACAGCTGGGGACCGGGGAGCTGTTTTTT. Its protein is CASSFASGQLGTGELFF.

The table lists this clone with a count of one. The chain couples TRBV5-6 to TRBJ2-5; D call uncertain. V lost 4 bases to trimming and J lost 3 bases, with 10 bases between them. The germline V gene encodes CDR1 SGHDT and CDR2 YYEEEE. There are 13 residues in the CDR3. The CDR3 bases are TGTGCCAGCAGCACTATTAGTGAAGAGACCCAGTACTTC. Residues: CASSTISEETQYF.

The gene calls are TRBV20-1 and TRBJ2-7; D call uncertain. Germline-derived CDR1 and CDR2 are DFQATT and SNEGSKA (reference sequence). CDR3 length: 10 residues. The V end lost 5 bases, the J end lost 11 bases, and 13 bases lay between the germline ends. CDR3 nucleotide sequence: TGCAGTGCTGCCACCCCAACAGAGTACTTC. This codes for CSAATPTEYF.

The chain is built from TRBV5-1 and TRBJ2-1, with D perhaps TRBD2 (6 bases). The CDR3 spans 16 residues. The germline gives CDR1 SGHRS, CDR2 YFSETQ. Deletions cut 1 base from V and 7 bases from J, with 18 bases between. The chain's CDR3 is CASSLLSRGNGNEQFF. In DNA form, the CDR3 reads TGCGCCAGCAGCTTGCTAAGCCGGGGGAATGGGAATGAGCAGTTCTTC.

The genes are TRBV7-9 and TRBJ1-2, with D possibly being TRBD1 (5 bases). Trimming pared 3 bases from V and 6 bases from J, leaving 17 bases between. Looked up from germline, CDR1 is SEHNR and CDR2 is FQNEAQ (reference sequence). The CDR3 runs to 15 residues. CDR3 region: CASSFGHGVEDGYTF. CDR3 bases: TGTGCCAGCAGCTTCGGACACGGCGTTGAGGATGGCTACACCTTC.

The chain joins TRBV28 to TRBJ2-7; D is undetermined. V was clipped by 4 bases and J by 2 bases, with 3 bases between them. There are 11 residues in the CDR3. The V gene's germline CDR1 is MDHEN and CDR2 SYDVKM. This CDR3 is CASSSPYEQYF. The CDR3, as DNA: TGTGCCAGCAGTTCCCCCTACGAGCAGTACTTC.

V and J are TRBV5-4 and TRBJ2-1; D is uncertain. V shed 3 bases and J shed 6 bases, with 7 bases lying between them. This CDR3 has 12 amino acids. The germline gives CDR1 SGHNT, CDR2 YYREEE (reference sequence). CDR3 DNA: TGTGCCAGCAGCTCCCCGCCCAATGAGCAGTTCTTC. Amino acids: CASSSPPNEQFF.

This clone was counted between two and nine times. The chain joins TRBV7-3 to TRBJ2-1, with D possibly matching TRBD1 (5 bases). The V end lost 5 bases, the J end lost 1 base, and 12 bases lay between the germline ends. CDR1 and CDR2 (germline): SGHTA, FQGTGA. This CDR3 region has 15 residues. As DNA, the CDR3 is TGTGCCAGCAGCCCCGGACATAATTCCTACAATGAGCAGTTCTTC. Protein: CASSPGHNSYNEQFF.

The gene calls are TRBV18 and TRBJ2-5; D unresolved. This CDR3 comprises 12 residues. From germline, CDR1 is KGHSH and CDR2 LQKENI. V was cut by 5 bases and J by 5 bases, with 9 bases left in between. CDR3 nucleotide sequence: TGTGCCAGCTCATCTACCTGGGAGACCCAGTACTTC. Amino acids: CASSSTWETQYF.

The V gene is TRBV4-1, the J gene TRBJ2-5; TRBD1 agrees at 8 bases. Per germline, CDR1 MGHRA and CDR2 YSYEKL. The CDR3 covers 13 residues. V was clipped by 5 bases and J by 5 bases; unmatched bases: 4. CDR3 loop: CASSYRGTETQYF. The CDR3 region has the DNA TGCGCCAGCAGCTACAGGGGGACTGAGACCCAGTACTTC.

The chain joins TRBV4-3 to TRBJ2-7, with D possibly TRBD2 on 6 matching bases. V gave up 0 bases and J gave up 3 bases, with 15 bases separating them. The CDR3 has 16 amino acids. Germline V lookup: CDR1 LGHNA, CDR2 YSLEER. Here the CDR3 reads CASSQDSGEAGYEQYF. The DNA for the CDR3 is TGCGCCAGCAGCCAAGATTCCGGGGAAGCGGGCTACGAGCAGTACTTC.

On this clone: One junction end disagrees with the germline gene, perhaps due to a read error. The chain uses TRBV7-2 and TRBJ1-6; D remains unclear. CDR3 length equals 14 residues. Germline CDR1 SGHTA, CDR2 FQGNSA. CDR3 in amino acids: CASNLGGSGVPLHF. The CDR3, as DNA: TGTGCCAGCAACTTAGGTGGTTCGGGTGTACCCCTCCACTTT.

V usage is TRBV2 and J usage is TRBJ1-2; 8 bases fit TRBD1. This CDR3 has 15 amino acids. Unmatched junction bases numbered 4, after V lost 2 bases and J lost 2 bases. In germline, CDR1 is SNHLY, CDR2 FYNNEI. CDR3: CASSETTGGNYGYTF. In nucleotides, the CDR3 is TGTGCCAGCAGTGAAACAACAGGGGGGAACTATGGCTACACCTTC.

The gene calls are TRBV7-2 and TRBJ2-1; D unresolved. The CDR3 length is 15 residues. Trimming removed 3 bases at V and 8 bases at J, with 17 bases between. CDR1 is SGHTA, CDR2 FQGNSA, per germline. The CDR3, as DNA: TGTGCCAGCAGCTTTCGGCCTAGGGAAGGGTATGAGCAGTTCTTC. It encodes CASSFRPREGYEQFF.